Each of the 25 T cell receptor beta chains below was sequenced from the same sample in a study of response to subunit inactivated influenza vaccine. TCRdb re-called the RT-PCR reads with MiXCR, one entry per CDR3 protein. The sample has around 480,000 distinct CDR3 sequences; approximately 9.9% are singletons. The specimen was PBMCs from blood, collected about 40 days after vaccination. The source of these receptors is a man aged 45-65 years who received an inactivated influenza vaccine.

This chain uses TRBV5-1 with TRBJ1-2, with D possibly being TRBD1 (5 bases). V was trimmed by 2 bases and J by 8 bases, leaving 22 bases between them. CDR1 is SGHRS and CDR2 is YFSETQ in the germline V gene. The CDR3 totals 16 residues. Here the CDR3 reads CASSFLIVPGKSGYTF. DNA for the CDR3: TGCGCCAGCAGCTTCCTAATCGTCCCAGGGAAGTCGGGCTACACCTTC.

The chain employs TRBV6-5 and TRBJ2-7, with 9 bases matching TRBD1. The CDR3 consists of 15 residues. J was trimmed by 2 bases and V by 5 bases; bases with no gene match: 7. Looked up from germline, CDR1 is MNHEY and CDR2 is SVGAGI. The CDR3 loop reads CASSNPRQGAYEQYF. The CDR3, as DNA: TGTGCCAGCAGTAACCCGCGACAGGGGGCCTACGAGCAGTACTTC.

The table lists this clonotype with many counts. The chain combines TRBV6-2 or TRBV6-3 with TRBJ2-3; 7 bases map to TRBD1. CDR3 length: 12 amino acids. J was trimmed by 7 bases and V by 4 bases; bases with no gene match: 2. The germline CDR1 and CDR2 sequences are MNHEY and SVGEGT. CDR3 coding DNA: TGTGCCAGCAGTTGGACAGGCCATACGCAGTATTTT. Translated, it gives CASSWTGHTQYF.

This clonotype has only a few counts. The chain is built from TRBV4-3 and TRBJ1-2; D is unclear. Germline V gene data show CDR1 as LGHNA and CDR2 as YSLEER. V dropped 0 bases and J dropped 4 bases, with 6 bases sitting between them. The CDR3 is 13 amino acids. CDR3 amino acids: CASSQEAGYGYTF. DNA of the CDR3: TGCGCCAGCAGCCAAGAGGCAGGCTATGGCTACACCTTC.

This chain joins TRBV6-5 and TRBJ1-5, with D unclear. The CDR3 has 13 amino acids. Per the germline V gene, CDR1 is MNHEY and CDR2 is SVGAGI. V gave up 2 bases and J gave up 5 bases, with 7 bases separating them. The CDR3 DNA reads TGTGCCAGCAGTTACAGTCGAGATCAGCCCCAGCATTTT. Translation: CASSYSRDQPQHF.

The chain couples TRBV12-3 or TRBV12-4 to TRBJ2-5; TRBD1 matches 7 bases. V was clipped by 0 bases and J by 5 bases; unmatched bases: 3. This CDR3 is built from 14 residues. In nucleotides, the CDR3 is TGTGCCAGCAGTTTAGCTGGACAGGAGGAGACCCAGTACTTC. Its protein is CASSLAGQEETQYF.

The CDR3 bases are TGCAGCGAAAACAGACAGGGGTTGGAGACCCAGTACTTC. Amino acids: CSENRQGLETQYF. This chain joins TRBV20-1 and TRBJ2-5, with 8 bases identical to TRBD1. Germline values: CDR1 DFQATT, CDR2 SNEGSKA (reference sequence). The CDR3 contains 13 residues.

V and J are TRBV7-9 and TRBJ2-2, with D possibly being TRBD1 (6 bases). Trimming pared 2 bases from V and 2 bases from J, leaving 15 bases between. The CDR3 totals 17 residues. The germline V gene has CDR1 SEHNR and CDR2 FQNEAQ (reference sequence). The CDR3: CASSLHSGTKNTGELFF. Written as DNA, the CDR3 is TGTGCCAGCAGCTTACACTCCGGGACAAAAAACACCGGGGAGCTGTTTTTT.

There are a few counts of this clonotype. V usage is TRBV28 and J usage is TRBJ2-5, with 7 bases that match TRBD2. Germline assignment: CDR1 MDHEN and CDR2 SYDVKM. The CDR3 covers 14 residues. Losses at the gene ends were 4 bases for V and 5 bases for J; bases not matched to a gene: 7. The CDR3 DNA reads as TGTGCCAGCAGTTCGCCCCGGGGGGTGGAGACCCAGTACTTC. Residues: CASSSPRGVETQYF.

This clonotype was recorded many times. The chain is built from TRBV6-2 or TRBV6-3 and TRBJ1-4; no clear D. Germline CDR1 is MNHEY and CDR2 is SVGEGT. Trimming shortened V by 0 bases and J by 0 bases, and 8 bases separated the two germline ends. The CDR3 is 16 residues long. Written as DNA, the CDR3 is TGTGCCAGCAGTTACTCGGAATATGCAACTAATGAAAAACTGTTTTTT. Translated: CASSYSEYATNEKLFF.

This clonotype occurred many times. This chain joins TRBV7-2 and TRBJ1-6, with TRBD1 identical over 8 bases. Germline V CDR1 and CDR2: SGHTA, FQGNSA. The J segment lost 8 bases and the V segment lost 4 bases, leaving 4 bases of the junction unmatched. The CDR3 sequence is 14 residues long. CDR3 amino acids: CASSSGGYYSPLHF. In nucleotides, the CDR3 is TGTGCCAGCAGCTCAGGGGGCTACTATTCACCCCTCCACTTT.

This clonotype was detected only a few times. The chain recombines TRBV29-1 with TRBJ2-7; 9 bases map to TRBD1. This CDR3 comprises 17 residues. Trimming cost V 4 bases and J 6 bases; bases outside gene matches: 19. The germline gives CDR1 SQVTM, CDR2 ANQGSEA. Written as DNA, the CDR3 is TGCAGCGTTGCTGGGGTGAGGTGGGGGACAGGGACCCTCGAGCAGTACTTC. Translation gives CSVAGVRWGTGTLEQYF.

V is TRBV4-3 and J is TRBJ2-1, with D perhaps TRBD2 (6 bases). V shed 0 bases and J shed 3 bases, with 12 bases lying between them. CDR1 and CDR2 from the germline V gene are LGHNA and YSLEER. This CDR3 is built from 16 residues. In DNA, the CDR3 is TGCGCCAGCAGCCAAGATTTCCCGGGGGTCTACAATGAGCAGTTCTTC. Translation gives CASSQDFPGVYNEQFF.

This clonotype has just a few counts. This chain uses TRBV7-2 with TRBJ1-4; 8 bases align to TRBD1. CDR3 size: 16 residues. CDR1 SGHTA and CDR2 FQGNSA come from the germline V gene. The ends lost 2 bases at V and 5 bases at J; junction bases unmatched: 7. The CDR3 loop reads CASSLSRQGANEKLFF. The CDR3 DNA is TGTGCCAGCAGCTTATCTCGGCAGGGGGCGAATGAAAAACTGTTTTTT.

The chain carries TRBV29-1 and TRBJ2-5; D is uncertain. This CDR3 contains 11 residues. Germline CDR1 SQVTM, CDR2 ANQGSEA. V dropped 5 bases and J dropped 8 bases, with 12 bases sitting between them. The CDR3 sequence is CSVMGGETQYF. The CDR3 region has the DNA TGCAGCGTTATGGGTGGAGAAACCCAGTACTTC.

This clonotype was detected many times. The CDR3 DNA reads as TGTGCCAGCTCACCACAATCTCGGTCGCGCACAGATACGCAGTATTTT. Translating gives CASSPQSRSRTDTQYF. V usage is TRBV18 and J usage is TRBJ2-3; D remains unclear. The CDR3 runs to 16 residues. Germline values: CDR1 KGHSH, CDR2 LQKENI. V lost 1 base to trimming and J lost 1 base, with 12 bases between them.

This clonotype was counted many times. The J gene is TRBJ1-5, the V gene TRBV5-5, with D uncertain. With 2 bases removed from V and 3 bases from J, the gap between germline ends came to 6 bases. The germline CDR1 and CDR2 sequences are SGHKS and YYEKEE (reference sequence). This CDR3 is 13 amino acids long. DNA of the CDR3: TGTGCCAGCAGCTTAGGCCACAATCAGCCCCAGCATTTT. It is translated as CASSLGHNQPQHF.

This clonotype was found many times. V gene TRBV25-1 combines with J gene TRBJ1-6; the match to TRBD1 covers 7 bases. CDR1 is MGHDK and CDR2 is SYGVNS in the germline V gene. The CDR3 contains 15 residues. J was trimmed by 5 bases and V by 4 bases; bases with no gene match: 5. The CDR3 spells CASSGWDRNNSPLHF. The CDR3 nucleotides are TGTGCCAGCAGTGGGTGGGACAGAAATAATTCACCCCTCCACTTT.

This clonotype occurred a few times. CDR3 DNA: TGTGCCAGCAGCCAAGCAAGGTTTGGCATTCAGTACTTC. Its translation: CASSQARFGIQYF. J is TRBJ2-4 and V is TRBV3-1, with no clear D. CDR1 LGHDT and CDR2 YNNKEL come from the germline V gene (reference sequence). This CDR3 is 13 amino acids long. V was trimmed by 1 base and J by 9 bases, leaving 10 bases between them.

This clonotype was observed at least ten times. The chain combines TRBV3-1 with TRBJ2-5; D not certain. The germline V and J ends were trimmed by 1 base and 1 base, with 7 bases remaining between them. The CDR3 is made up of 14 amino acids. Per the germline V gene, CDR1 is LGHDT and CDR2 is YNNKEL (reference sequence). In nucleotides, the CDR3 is TGTGCCAGCAGCCAAGCTGAACCCCAAGAGACCCAGTACTTC. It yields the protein CASSQAEPQETQYF.

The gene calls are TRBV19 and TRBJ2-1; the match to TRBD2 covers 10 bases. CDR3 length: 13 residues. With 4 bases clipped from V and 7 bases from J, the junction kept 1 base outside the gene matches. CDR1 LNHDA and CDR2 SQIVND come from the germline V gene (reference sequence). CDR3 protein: CASSTAGGNEQFF. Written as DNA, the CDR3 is TGTGCCAGTAGTACAGCGGGGGGGAATGAGCAGTTCTTC.

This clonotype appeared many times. This CDR3 is CATSDPGPPHQYF. Here the CDR3 DNA reads TGTGCCACCAGTGACCCGGGGCCTCCCCATCAGTATTTT. The chain couples TRBV24-1 to TRBJ2-3, with D perhaps assigned TRBD1 or TRBD2 (5 bases each). V lost 4 bases and J lost 12, with 16 bases in between. CDR1 and CDR2 (germline): KGHDR, SFDVKD. This CDR3 region has 13 residues.

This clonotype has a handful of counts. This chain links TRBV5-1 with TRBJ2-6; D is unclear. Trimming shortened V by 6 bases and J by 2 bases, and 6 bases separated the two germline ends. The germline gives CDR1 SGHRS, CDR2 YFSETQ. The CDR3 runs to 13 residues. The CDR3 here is CASIGPGANVLTF. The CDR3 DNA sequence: TGCGCCAGCATAGGTCCTGGGGCCAACGTCCTGACTTTC.

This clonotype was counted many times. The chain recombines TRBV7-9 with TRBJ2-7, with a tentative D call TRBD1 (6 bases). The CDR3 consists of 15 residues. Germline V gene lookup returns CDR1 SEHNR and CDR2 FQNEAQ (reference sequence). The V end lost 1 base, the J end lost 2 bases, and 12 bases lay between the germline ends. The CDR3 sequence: CASSLGWGHTYEQYF. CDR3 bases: TGTGCCAGCAGCTTAGGCTGGGGACATACCTACGAGCAGTACTTC.

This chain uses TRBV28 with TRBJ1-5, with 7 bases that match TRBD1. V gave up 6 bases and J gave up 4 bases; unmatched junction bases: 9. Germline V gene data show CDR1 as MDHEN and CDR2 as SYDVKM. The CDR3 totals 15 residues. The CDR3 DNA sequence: TGTGCCAGCAGGACAGGGTCCTTGGGAAATCAGCCCCAGCATTTT. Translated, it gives CASRTGSLGNQPQHF.